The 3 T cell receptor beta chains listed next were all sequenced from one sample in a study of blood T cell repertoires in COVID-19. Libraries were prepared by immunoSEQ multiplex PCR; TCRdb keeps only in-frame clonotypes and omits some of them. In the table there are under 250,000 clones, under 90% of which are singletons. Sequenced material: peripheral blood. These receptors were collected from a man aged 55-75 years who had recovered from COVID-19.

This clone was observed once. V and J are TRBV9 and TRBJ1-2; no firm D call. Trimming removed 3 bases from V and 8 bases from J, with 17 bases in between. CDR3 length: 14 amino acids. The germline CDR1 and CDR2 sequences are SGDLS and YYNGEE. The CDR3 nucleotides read TGTGCCAGCAGCGCCGTCACGGGGATGATCGGCTACACCTTC. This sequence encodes CASSAVTGMIGYTF.

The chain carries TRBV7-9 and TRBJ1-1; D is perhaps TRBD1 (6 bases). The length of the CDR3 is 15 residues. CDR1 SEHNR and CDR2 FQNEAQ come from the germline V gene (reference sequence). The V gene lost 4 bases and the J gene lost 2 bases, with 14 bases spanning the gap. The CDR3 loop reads CASSSWTVTNTEAFF. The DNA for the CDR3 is TGTGCCAGCAGCTCCTGGACAGTGACCAACACTGAAGCTTTCTTT.

The CDR3 is CASSGRQGGETQYF. For the CDR3, the DNA is TGTGCCAGCAGCGGGCGACAGGGAGGAGAGACCCAGTACTTC. The rearrangement links TRBV5-6 to TRBJ2-5; weak D call: TRBD1 (7 bases). This CDR3 spans 14 amino acids. Germline lookup yields CDR1 SGHDT and CDR2 YYEEEE. Trimming left V 4 bases short and J 4 bases short, with 14 bases between. The whole variable domain, remainder taken from reference TRBV5-6 and TRBJ2-5, is DAGVTQSPTHLIKTRGQQVTLRCSPKSGHDTVSWYQQALGQGPQFIFQYYEEEERQRGNFPDRFSGHQFPNYSSELNVNALLLGDSALYLCASSGRQGGETQYFGPGTRLLVL.